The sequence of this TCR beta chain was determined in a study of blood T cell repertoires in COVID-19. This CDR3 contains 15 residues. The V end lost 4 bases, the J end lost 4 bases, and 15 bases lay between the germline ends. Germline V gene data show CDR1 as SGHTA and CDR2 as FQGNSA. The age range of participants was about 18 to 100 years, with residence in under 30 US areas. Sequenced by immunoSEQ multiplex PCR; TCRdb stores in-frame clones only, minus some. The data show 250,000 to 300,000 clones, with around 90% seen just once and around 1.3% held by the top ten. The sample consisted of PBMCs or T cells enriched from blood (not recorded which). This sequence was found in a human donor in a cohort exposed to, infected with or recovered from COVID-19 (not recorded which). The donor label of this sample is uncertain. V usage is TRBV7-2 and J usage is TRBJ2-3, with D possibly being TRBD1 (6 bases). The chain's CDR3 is CASSSGYREPDTQYF. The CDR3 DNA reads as TGTGCCAGCAGCTCCGGTTACAGGGAACCAGATACGCAGTATTTT.